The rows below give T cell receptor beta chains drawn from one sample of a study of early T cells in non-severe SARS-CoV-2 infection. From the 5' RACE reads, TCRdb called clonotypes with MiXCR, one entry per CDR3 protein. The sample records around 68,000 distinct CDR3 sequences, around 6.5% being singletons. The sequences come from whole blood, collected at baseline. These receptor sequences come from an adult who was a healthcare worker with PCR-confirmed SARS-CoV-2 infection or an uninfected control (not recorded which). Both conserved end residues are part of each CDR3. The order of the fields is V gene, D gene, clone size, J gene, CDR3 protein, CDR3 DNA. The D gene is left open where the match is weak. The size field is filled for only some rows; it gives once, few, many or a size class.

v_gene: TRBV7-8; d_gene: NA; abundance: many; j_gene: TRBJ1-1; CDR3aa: CASSPPLMNTEAFF; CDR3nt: TGTGCCAGCAGCCCACCGCTCATGAACACTGAAGCTTTCTTT
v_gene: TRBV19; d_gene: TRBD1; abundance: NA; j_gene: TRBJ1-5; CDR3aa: CASIGQGNQPQHF; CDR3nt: TGTGCCAGTATAGGACAGGGGAATCAGCCCCAGCATTTT
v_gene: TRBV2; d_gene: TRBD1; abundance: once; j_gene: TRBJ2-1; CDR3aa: CATRDRVNSYNEQFF; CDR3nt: TGTGCCACTCGGGACAGGGTTAATTCCTACAATGAGCAGTTCTTC
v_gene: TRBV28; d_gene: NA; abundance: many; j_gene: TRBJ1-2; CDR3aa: CASSRPGFGYTF; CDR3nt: TGTGCCAGCAGTCGTCCAGGGTTTGGCTACACCTTC
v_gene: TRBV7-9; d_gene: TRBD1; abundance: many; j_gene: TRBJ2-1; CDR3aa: CASSRRGPGNEQFF; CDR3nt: TGTGCCAGCAGCCGCAGGGGGCCGGGCAATGAGCAGTTCTTC
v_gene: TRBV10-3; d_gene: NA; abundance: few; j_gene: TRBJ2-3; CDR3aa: CAISGLDTDTQYF; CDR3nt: TGTGCCATCAGTGGATTAGACACAGATACGCAGTATTTT
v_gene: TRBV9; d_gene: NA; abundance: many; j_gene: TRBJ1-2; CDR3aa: CASSTRIGDGYTF; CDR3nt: TGTGCCAGCAGCACCCGAATAGGGGATGGCTACACCTTC
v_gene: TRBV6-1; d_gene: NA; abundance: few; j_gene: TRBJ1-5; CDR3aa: CASSGLQFNQPQHF; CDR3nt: TGTGCCAGCAGTGGTTTACAGTTCAATCAGCCCCAGCATTTT
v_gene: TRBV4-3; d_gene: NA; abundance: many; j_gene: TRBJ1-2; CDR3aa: CASSQDGEGGYGYTF; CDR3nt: TGCGCCAGCAGCCAAGATGGGGAAGGGGGCTATGGCTACACCTTC
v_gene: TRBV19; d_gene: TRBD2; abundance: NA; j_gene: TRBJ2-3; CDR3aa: CASSNTPGLATDTQYF; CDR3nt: TGTGCCAGTAGTAATACACCGGGACTAGCGACAGATACGCAGTATTTT
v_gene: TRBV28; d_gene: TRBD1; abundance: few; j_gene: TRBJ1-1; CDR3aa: CASSSSSGTGGNTEAFF; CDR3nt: TGTGCCAGCAGCTCCTCCTCCGGGACAGGGGGGAACACTGAAGCTTTCTTT
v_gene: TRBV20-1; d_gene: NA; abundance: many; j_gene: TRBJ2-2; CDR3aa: CSAENTGELFF; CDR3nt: TGCAGTGCGGAAAATACCGGGGAGCTGTTTTTT
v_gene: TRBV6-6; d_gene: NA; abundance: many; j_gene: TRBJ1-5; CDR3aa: CASNKLGSQPQHF; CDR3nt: TGTGCCAGCAATAAGCTGGGAAGTCAGCCCCAGCATTTT
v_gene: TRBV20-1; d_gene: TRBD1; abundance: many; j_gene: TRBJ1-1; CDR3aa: CSASGQGAALNTEAFF; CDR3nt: TGCAGTGCTAGTGGGCAGGGGGCGGCTCTGAACACTGAAGCTTTCTTT
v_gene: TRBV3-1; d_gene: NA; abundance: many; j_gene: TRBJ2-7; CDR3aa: CASSLLGEQYF; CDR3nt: TGTGCCAGCAGCTTGTTGGGAGAGCAGTACTTC
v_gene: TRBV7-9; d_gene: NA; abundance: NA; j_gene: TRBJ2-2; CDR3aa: CASSPSRAGNTGELFF; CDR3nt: TGTGCCAGCAGCCCCAGCCGGGCAGGGAACACCGGGGAGCTGTTTTTT
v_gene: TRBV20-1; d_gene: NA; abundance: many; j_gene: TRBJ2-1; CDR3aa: CSARGPSGDEQFF; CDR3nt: TGCAGTGCTAGGGGGCCTTCCGGGGATGAGCAGTTCTTC
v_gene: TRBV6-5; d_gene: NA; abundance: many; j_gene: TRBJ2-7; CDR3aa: CASSYQSRGVYEQYF; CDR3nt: TGTGCCAGCAGTTACCAATCGCGCGGGGTCTACGAGCAGTACTTC
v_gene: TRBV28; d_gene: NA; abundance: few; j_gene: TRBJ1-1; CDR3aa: CASSLSPNTEAFF; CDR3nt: TGTGCCAGCAGTTTAAGCCCGAACACTGAAGCTTTCTTT
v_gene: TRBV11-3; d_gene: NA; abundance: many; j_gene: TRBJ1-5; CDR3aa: CASSLGWTGASLIQPQHF; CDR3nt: TGTGCCAGCAGCTTAGGCTGGACCGGCGCGAGTTTGATTCAGCCCCAGCATTTT
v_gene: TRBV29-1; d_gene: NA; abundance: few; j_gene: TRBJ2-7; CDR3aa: CSAFTGIDEQYF; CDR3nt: TGCAGCGCCTTTACAGGGATCGACGAGCAGTACTTC
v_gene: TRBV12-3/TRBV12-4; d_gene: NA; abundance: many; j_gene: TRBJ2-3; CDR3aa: CASSPPDITDTQYF; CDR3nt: TGTGCCAGCAGTCCTCCGGACATCACAGATACGCAGTATTTT
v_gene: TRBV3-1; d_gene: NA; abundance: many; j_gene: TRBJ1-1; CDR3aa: CASRLMNTEAFF; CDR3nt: TGTGCCAGCAGGTTGATGAACACTGAAGCTTTCTTT
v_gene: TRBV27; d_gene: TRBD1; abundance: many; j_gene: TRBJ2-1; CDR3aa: CASSSTDRVDEQFF; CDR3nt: TGTGCCAGCAGTTCTACCGACAGGGTTGATGAGCAGTTCTTC
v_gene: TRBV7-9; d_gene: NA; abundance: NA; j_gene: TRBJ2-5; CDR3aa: CASSPEREWNQYF; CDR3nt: TGTGCCAGCAGCCCCGAGAGGGAATGGAACCAGTACTTC
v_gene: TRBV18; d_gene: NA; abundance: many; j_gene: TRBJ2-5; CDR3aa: CASSPQVEETQYF; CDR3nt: TGTGCCAGCTCTCCACAGGTCGAAGAGACCCAGTACTTC
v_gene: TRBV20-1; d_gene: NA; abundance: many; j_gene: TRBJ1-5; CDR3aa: CSAAHSNQPQHF; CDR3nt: TGCAGTGCTGCCCATAGCAATCAGCCCCAGCATTTT
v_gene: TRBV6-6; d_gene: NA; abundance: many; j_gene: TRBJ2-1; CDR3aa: CASSRRLDISYNEQFF; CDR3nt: TGTGCCAGCAGCCGCCGACTAGATATAAGCTACAATGAGCAGTTCTTC
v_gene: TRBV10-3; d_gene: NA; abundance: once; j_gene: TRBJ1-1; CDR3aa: CAISESTDLGTFF; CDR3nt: TGTGCCATCAGTGAGTCGACAGATCTTGGGACTTTCTTT
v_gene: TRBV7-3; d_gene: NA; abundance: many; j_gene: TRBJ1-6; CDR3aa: CASSLRRDSPLHF; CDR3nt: TGTGCCAGCAGCTTAAGGCGGGATTCACCCCTCCACTTT
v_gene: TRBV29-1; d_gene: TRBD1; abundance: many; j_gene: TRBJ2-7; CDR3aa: CSVIQGQGFYEQYF; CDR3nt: TGCAGCGTCATCCAGGGACAGGGCTTCTACGAGCAGTACTTC
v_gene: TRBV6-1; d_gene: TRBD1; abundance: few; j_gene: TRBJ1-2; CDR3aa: CASSSSKDRLAF; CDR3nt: TGTGCCAGCAGCTCAAGTAAGGACAGGCTTGCCTTC
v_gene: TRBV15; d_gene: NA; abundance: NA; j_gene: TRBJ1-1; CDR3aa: CATSRKRGSGTEAFF; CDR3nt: TGTGCCACCAGCAGAAAGAGGGGATCGGGCACTGAAGCTTTCTTT
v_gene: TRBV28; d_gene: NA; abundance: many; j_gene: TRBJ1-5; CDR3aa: CASSLHGGQPQHF; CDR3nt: TGTGCCAGCAGTCTCCACGGTGGTCAGCCCCAGCATTTT
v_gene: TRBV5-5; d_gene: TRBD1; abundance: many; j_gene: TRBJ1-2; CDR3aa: CASSLWHLSMTGVSGYTF; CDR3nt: TGTGCCAGCAGCTTGTGGCACCTGAGTATGACAGGGGTAAGCGGCTACACCTTC
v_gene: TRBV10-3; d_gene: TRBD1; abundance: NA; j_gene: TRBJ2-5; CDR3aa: CAISEWTGRETQYF; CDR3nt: TGTGCCATCAGTGAATGGACAGGGAGAGAGACCCAGTACTTC
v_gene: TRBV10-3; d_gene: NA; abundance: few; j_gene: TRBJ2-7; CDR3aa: CAIRGTGSPYEQYF; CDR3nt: TGTGCCATCAGGGGGACTGGCTCACCTTACGAGCAGTACTTC
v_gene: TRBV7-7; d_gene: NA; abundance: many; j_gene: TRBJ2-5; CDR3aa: CASSSREREETQYF; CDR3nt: TGTGCCAGCAGTTCCAGAGAGCGGGAAGAGACCCAGTACTTC
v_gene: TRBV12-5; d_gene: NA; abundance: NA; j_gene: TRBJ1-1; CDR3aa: CASGLVLGVNTEAFF; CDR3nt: TGTGCTAGTGGTTTGGTACTCGGTGTGAACACTGAAGCTTTCTTT
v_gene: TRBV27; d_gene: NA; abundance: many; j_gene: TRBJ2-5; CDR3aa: CASSFTGSYGETQYF; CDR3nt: TGTGCCAGCAGTTTTACAGGGTCATATGGTGAGACCCAGTACTTC
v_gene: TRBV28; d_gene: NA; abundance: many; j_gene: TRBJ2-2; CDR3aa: CASTPAGVSTGELFF; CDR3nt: TGTGCCAGCACCCCTGCCGGGGTTTCAACCGGGGAGCTGTTTTTT
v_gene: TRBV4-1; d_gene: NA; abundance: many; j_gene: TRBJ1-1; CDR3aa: CASSQVLWFSGASDTEAFF; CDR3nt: TGCGCCAGCAGCCAAGTCCTATGGTTTTCGGGGGCTAGCGACACTGAAGCTTTCTTT
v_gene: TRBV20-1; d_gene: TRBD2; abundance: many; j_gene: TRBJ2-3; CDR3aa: CSARVLRVTSGRTDTQYF; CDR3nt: TGCAGTGCTAGAGTTCTCCGCGTGACTAGCGGGAGGACAGATACGCAGTATTTT
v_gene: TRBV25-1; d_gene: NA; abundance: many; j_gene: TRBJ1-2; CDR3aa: CASSENPTRYTF; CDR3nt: TGTGCCAGCAGTGAAAACCCAACCCGCTACACCTTC
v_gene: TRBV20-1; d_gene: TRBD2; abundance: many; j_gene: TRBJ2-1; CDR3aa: CSATEDTGGREDEQFF; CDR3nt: TGCAGTGCCACGGAGGACACGGGCGGGAGGGAAGATGAGCAGTTCTTC
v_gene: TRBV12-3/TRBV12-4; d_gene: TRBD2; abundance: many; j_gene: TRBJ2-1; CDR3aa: CASSFRSGREDGDEQFF; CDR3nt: TGTGCCAGCAGTTTTAGGAGCGGGAGGGAGGATGGCGATGAGCAGTTCTTC
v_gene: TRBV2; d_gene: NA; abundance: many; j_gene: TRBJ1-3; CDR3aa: CASSEGPGDLSGNTIYF; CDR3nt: TGTGCCAGCAGTGAAGGTCCGGGGGATCTCTCTGGAAACACCATATATTTT
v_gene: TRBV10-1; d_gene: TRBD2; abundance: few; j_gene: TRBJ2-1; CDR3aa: CASSDAGAYNEQFF; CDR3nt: TGCGCCAGCAGTGACGCGGGAGCCTACAATGAGCAGTTCTTC
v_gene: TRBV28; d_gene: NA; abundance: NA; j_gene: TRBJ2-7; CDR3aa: CASTQPPGLRGYEQYF; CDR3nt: TGTGCCAGCACCCAACCTCCCGGGCTTAGGGGATACGAGCAGTACTTC
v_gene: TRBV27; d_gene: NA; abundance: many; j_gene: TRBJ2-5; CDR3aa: CASSSHYQETQYF; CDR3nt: TGTGCCAGCAGTTCACACTACCAAGAGACCCAGTACTTC
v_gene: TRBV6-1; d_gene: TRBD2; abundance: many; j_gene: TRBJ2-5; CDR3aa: CASSEEPREMETQYF; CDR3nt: TGTGCCAGCAGTGAAGAACCGCGGGAGATGGAGACCCAGTACTTC
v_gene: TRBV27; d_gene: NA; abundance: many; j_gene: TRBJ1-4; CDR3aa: CASSPFRGKLFF; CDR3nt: TGTGCCAGCAGTCCGTTTCGGGGAAAACTGTTTTTT
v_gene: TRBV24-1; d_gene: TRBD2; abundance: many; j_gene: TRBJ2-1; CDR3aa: CATIGTVWGTSGIMPYNEQFF; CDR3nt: TGTGCCACCATAGGCACCGTTTGGGGGACTAGCGGGATCATGCCCTACAATGAGCAGTTCTTC
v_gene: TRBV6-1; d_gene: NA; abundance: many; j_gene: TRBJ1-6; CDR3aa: CASSERIKPLHF; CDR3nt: TGTGCCAGCAGTGAACGTATCAAACCCCTCCACTTT
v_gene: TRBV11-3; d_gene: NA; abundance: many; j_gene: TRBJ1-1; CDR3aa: CASSLSGSNTEAFF; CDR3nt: TGTGCCAGCAGCTTGTCAGGCAGTAACACTGAAGCTTTCTTT